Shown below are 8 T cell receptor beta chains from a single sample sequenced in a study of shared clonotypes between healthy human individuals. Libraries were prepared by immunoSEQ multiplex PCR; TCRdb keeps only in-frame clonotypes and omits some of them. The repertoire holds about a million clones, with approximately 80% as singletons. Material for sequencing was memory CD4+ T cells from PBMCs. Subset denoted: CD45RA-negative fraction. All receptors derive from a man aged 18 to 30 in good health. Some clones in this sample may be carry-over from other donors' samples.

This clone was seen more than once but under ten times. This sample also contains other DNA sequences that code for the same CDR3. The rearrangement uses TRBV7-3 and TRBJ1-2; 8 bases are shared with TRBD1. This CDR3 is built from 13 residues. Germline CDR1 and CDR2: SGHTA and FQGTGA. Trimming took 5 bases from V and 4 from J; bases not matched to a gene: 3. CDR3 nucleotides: TGTGCCAGCAGCACAGGACAGGGCTATGGCTACACCTTC. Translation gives CASSTGQGYGYTF.

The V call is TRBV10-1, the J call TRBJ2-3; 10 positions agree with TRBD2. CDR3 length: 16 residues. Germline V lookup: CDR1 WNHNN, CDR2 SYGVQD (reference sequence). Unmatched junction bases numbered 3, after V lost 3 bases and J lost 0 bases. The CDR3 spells CASSDTSGVSTDTQYF. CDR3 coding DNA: TGCGCCAGCAGTGATACTAGCGGGGTAAGCACAGATACGCAGTATTTT.

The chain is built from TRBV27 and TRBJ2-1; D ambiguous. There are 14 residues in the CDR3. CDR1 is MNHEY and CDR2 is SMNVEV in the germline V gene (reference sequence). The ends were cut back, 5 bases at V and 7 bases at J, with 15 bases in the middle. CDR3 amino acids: CASSPLLQGNEQFF. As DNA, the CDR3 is TGTGCCAGCAGTCCACTGCTCCAAGGGAATGAGCAGTTCTTC.

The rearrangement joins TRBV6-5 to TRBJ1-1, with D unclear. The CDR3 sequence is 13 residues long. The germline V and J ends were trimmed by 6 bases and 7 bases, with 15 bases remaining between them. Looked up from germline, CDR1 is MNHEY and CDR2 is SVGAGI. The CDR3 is CASRPSGAGEAFF. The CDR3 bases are TGTGCCAGCAGACCGTCGGGTGCTGGTGAAGCTTTCTTT.

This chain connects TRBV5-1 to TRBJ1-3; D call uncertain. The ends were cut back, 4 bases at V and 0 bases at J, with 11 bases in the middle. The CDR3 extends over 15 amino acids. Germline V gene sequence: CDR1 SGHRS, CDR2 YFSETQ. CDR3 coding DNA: TGCGCCAGCAGCCTGGATCCTCGCTCTGGAAACACCATATATTTT. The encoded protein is CASSLDPRSGNTIYF.

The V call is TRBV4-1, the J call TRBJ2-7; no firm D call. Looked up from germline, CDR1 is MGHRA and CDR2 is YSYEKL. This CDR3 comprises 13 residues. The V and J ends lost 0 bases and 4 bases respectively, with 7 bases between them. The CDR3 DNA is TGCGCCAGCAGCCAAGATACATTATACGAGCAGTACTTC. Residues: CASSQDTLYEQYF.

Written as DNA, the CDR3 is TGTGCCAGCAGTCCGTACTACAAACCGACAGGGGGCCACTCCTACGAGCAGTACTTC. Encoded protein: CASSPYYKPTGGHSYEQYF. This sequence joins TRBV28 and TRBJ2-7, with 10 bases identical to TRBD1. V trimming: 5 bases; J trimming: 0 bases; junction bases outside the gene matches: 16. The CDR3 sequence is 19 residues long. Per the germline V gene, CDR1 is MDHEN and CDR2 is SYDVKM.

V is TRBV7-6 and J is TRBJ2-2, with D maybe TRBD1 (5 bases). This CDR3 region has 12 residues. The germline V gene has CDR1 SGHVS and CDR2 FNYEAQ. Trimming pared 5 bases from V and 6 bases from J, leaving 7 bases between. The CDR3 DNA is TGTGCCAGCAGCCAGGGTCCCGGGGAGCTGTTTTTT. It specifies CASSQGPGELFF. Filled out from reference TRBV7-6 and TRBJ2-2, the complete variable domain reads GAGVSQSPRYKVTKRGQDVALRCDPISGHVSLYWYRQALGQGPEFLTYFNYEAQQDKSGLPNDRFSAERPEGSISTLTIQRTEQRDSAMYRCASSQGPGELFFGEGSRLTVL.